What follows describes a single T cell receptor beta chain. Antigen: not known. CDR3 length equals 18 residues. Looked up from germline, CDR1 is SGHTA and CDR2 is FQGNSA. Trimming stripped 5 bases from V and 0 bases from J, with 17 bases between. The data derive from a study of blood T cells in healthy people across ages. The study, taken as a whole, reports: Donor CMV status, an unknown factor, possibly confounded changes in expanded clonotypes.

A second roughly 6 to 11 cycle PCR used barcoded and J-beta primers. From the 5' RACE reads, TCRdb called clonotypes with MiXCR, one entry per CDR3 protein. The data contain 800,000 or so distinct CDR3 sequences, around 25% of them singletons. The data also belong to a second study, concerning T cells of mothers and their children. That report notes: The second PCR's M1S primer added sample barcodes and 2-4 random nucleotides. Each mother yielded more than 10 million TCR beta CDR3 reads. Each child yielded some 3 million reads. When mothers and children were related, their normalized repertoire overlap, which was always slightly higher, did not differ significantly from that of unrelated pairs.

The chain uses TRBV7-2 and TRBJ2-6, with D possibly TRBD1 on 5 matching bases. The source of this sequence is a boy aged 10-17 years in good health. Specimen: blood. The CDR3 region is CASSLWTSSSSGANVLTF. The CDR3 DNA reads as TGTGCCAGCAGCCTTTGGACATCGTCGAGCTCTGGGGCCAACGTCCTGACTTTC.